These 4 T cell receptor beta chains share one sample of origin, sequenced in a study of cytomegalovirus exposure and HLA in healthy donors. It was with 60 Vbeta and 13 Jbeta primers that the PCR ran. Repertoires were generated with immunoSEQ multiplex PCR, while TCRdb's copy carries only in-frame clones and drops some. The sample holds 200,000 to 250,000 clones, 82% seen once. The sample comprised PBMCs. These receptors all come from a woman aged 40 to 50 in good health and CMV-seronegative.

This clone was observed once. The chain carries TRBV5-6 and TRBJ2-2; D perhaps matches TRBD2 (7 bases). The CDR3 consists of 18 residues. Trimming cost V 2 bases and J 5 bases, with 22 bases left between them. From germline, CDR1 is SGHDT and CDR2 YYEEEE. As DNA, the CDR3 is TGTGCCAGCAGCTTTGTGGGCCGGCGGGGGCTAATAACCGGGGAGCTGTTTTTT. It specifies CASSFVGRRGLITGELFF.

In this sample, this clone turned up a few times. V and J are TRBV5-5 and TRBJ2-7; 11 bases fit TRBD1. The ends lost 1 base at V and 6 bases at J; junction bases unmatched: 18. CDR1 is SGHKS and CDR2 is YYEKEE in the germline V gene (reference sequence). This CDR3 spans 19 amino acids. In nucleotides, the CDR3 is TGTGCCAGCAGCTTGACTTGGGCCGGTCTCGGACAGGGGGCGCGCGAGCAGTACTTC. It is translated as CASSLTWAGLGQGAREQYF.

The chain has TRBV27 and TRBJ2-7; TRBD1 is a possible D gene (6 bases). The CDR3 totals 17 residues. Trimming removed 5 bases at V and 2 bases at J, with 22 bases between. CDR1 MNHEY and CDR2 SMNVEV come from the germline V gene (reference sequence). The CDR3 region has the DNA TGTGCCAGCAGTATAAGGACCGACCGGGACACCCCCTACGAGCAGTACTTC. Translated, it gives CASSIRTDRDTPYEQYF.

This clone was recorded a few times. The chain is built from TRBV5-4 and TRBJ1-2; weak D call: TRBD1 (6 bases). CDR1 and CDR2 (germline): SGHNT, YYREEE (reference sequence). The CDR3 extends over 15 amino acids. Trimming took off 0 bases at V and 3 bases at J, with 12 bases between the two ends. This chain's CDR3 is CASSLAPGADYGYTF. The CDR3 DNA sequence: TGTGCCAGCAGCTTGGCCCCAGGGGCGGACTATGGCTACACCTTC.